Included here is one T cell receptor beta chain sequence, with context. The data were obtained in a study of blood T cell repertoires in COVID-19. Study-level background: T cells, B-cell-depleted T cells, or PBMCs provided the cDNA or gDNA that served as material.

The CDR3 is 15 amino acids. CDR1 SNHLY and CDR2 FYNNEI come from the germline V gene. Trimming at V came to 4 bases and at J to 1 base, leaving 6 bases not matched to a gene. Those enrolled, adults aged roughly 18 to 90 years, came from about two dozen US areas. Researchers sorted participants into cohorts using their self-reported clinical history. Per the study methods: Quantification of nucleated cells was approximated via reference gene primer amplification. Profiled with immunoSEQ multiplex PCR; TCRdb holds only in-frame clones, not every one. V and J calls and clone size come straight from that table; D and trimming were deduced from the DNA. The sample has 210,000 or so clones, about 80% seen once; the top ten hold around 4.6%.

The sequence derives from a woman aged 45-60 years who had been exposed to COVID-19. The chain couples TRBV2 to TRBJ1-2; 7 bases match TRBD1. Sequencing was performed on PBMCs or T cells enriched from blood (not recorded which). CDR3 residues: CASSAPRQGNYGYTF. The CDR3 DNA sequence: TGTGCCAGCAGTGCGCCGCGACAGGGTAACTATGGCTACACCTTC. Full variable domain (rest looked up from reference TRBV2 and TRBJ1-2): EPEVTQTPSHQVTQMGQEVILRCVPISNHLYFYWYRQILGQKVEFLVSFYNNEISEKSEIFDDQFSVERPDGSNFTLKIRSTKLEDSAMYFCASSAPRQGNYGYTFGSGTRLTVV.